One and the same sample provided the 5 T cell receptor beta chains below, sequenced in a study of cytomegalovirus exposure and HLA in healthy donors. PCR used 60 Vbeta primers and 13 Jbeta primers. Sequencing was performed with immunoSEQ multiplex PCR; in TCRdb, only in-frame clones are kept and a portion is missing. This sample has under 150,000 clones, with about two thirds found just once. Source material: PBMCs. All receptors come from a woman in her sixties or seventies in good health and CMV-seropositive.

This clone came up a few times. The chain links TRBV29-1 to TRBJ2-7, with 7 bases that match TRBD1. The V segment lost 1 base and the J segment 3 bases; nucleotides outside the gene matches: 6. This CDR3 contains 14 residues. The germline V gene encodes CDR1 SQVTM and CDR2 ANQGSEA. This CDR3 reads CSVEGLTGYYEQYF. CDR3 in DNA: TGCAGCGTTGAAGGGCTGACAGGGTACTACGAGCAGTACTTC.

This clone was detected only a few times. The chain employs TRBV27 and TRBJ2-3; D gene ambiguous. The germline V and J ends were trimmed by 3 bases and 12 bases, with 13 bases remaining between them. The CDR3 is made up of 12 amino acids. The germline CDR1 and CDR2 sequences are MNHEY and SMNVEV (reference sequence). The CDR3 sequence is CASSLALHPQYF. The CDR3 DNA is TGTGCCAGCAGTTTGGCCCTTCATCCCCAGTATTTT.

DNA for the CDR3: TGCGCCAGCAGCCGGGGACAGACCTATGGCTACACCTTC. Its translation is CASSRGQTYGYTF. This sequence joins TRBV5-1 and TRBJ1-2; 7 bases agree with TRBD1. This CDR3 is 13 amino acids long. The V gene's germline CDR1 is SGHRS and CDR2 YFSETQ. V shed 4 bases and J 4 bases; nucleotides not matched to a gene: 4. Complete variable domain (other parts from reference TRBV5-1 and TRBJ1-2): KAGVTQTPRYLIKTRGQQVTLSCSPISGHRSVSWYQQTPGQGLQFLFEYFSETQRNKGNFPGRFSGRQFSNSRSEMNVSTLELGDSALYLCASSRGQTYGYTFGSGTRLTVV.

This chain joins TRBV2 and TRBJ1-2, with 8 nucleotides matching TRBD1. The CDR3 is 14 amino acids. Unmatched junction bases numbered 6, after V lost 6 bases and J lost 3 bases. The germline CDR1 and CDR2 sequences are SNHLY and FYNNEI. The CDR3 sequence is CASSGQGIDYGYTF. The CDR3, as DNA: TGTGCCAGCAGCGGACAGGGAATAGACTATGGCTACACCTTC.

The J gene is TRBJ1-2, the V gene TRBV27, with 8 bases fitting TRBD1. Germline CDR1 and CDR2: MNHEY and SMNVEV (reference sequence). The junction had 18 bases not matched to a gene; V was cut back by 6 bases and J by 9 bases. The CDR3 contains 16 residues. DNA of the CDR3: TGTGCCAGCAGACCCCCTGGTGGACAGGGCCTTGGACGCTACACCTTC. Amino acids: CASRPPGGQGLGRYTF.